Presented here are 10 T cell receptor beta chains from one specimen sequenced in a study of blood T cell repertoires in COVID-19. Generated by immunoSEQ multiplex PCR, the TCRdb table keeps only in-frame clones and is missing some. The sample has around 200,000 clones, about 81% seen once. The specimen was PBMCs or T cells enriched from blood (not recorded which). Source of these receptors: a man in his forties or fifties who had recovered from COVID-19.

The V gene is TRBV6-5, the J gene TRBJ1-4, with no clear D. With 0 bases removed from V and 3 bases from J, the gap between germline ends came to 11 bases. This CDR3 region has 16 residues. CDR1 is MNHEY and CDR2 is SVGAGI in the germline V gene. The CDR3 loop reads CASSYSIQLSNEKLFF. CDR3 nucleotide sequence: TGTGCCAGCAGTTACTCGATACAGTTATCTAATGAAAAACTGTTTTTT.

The chain combines TRBV24-1 with TRBJ2-7; 8 nucleotides align to TRBD1. With 2 bases clipped from V and 2 bases from J, the junction kept 13 bases outside the gene matches. This CDR3 region has 18 residues. Germline CDR1 is KGHDR and CDR2 is SFDVKD. This CDR3 is CATSDYGQGFLVAYEQYF. DNA of the CDR3: TGTGCCACCAGTGATTATGGACAGGGATTCCTTGTAGCCTACGAGCAGTACTTC.

This clone was found once. The rearrangement uses TRBV24-1 and TRBJ1-2, with D unresolved. Germline-derived CDR1 and CDR2 are KGHDR and SFDVKD. The CDR3 covers 14 residues. V lost 7 bases and J lost 8, with 19 bases in between. In DNA form, the CDR3 reads TGTGCCACCAGACCCACGGGATATATGTCCGGCTACACCTTC. It translates to CATRPTGYMSGYTF.

The CDR3 DNA is TGTGCCAGCTCACCGCGGGAGGGAGGTACTGAAGCTTTCTTT. It encodes CASSPREGGTEAFF. The chain combines TRBV18 with TRBJ1-1; the D is unclear. Trimming removed 3 bases from V and 5 bases from J, with 13 bases in between. The CDR3 has 14 residues. The germline gives CDR1 KGHSH, CDR2 LQKENI.

J is TRBJ1-1 and V is TRBV29-1; D is unresolved. The germline V gene has CDR1 SQVTM and CDR2 ANQGSEA. Trimming took off 4 bases at V and 0 bases at J, with 9 bases between the two ends. This CDR3 is 13 amino acids long. The CDR3 sequence is CSVVVSLNTEAFF. CDR3 DNA sequence: TGCAGCGTTGTTGTATCCCTGAACACTGAAGCTTTCTTT. Filled out from reference TRBV29-1 and TRBJ1-1, the complete variable domain reads SAVISQKPSRDICQRGTSLTIQCQVDSQVTMMFWYRQQPGQSLTLIATANQGSEATYESGFVIDKFPISRPNLTFSTLTVSNMSPEDSSIYLCSVVVSLNTEAFFGQGTRLTVV.

The chain links TRBV24-1 to TRBJ2-5; D may be TRBD2 (6 bases). The germline gives CDR1 KGHDR, CDR2 SFDVKD. Trimming took 2 bases from V and 5 from J, leaving 14 bases between them. The length of the CDR3 is 15 residues. CDR3 DNA: TGTGCCACCAGTGATTCCGGGGGAGTCGGTGAGACCCAGTACTTC. Protein: CATSDSGGVGETQYF.

This chain uses TRBV20-1 with TRBJ2-7; no clear D gene. The CDR3 runs to 11 residues. Deletions cut 6 bases from V and 5 bases from J, with 11 bases between. The germline V gene encodes CDR1 DFQATT and CDR2 SNEGSKA (reference sequence). The CDR3 spells CSAPFGNEQYF. The CDR3 nucleotides are TGCAGTGCCCCTTTTGGCAACGAGCAGTACTTC.

This clone showed up just a few times. The V call is TRBV10-1, the J call TRBJ2-2; the match to TRBD1 covers 8 bases. Germline values: CDR1 WNHNN, CDR2 SYGVQD (reference sequence). The trim removed 4 bases at V and 4 bases at J, leaving 2 bases unmatched. The CDR3 spans 14 residues. The CDR3 spells CASSVDRATGELFF. Written as DNA, the CDR3 is TGCGCCAGCAGTGTGGACAGGGCCACCGGGGAGCTGTTTTTT.

The chain employs TRBV5-1 and TRBJ2-5, with 9 nucleotides matching TRBD2. The CDR3 runs to 14 residues. Germline CDR1 is SGHRS and CDR2 is YFSETQ. V shed 4 bases and J 3 bases; nucleotides not matched to a gene: 4. CDR3 protein: CASSRASGEETQYF. The DNA of the CDR3 is TGCGCCAGCAGCCGAGCTAGCGGGGAAGAGACCCAGTACTTC.

The rearrangement uses TRBV7-9 and TRBJ1-1, with 8 positions matching TRBD1. The CDR3 has 15 residues. Trimming removed 0 bases from V and 8 bases from J; junction bases left unmatched: 8. Germline assignment: CDR1 SEHNR and CDR2 FQNEAQ (reference sequence). The CDR3 DNA reads TGTGCCAGCAGCTTAGCGTCCACAGGGGGTTACGAAGCTTTCTTT. Its protein is CASSLASTGGYEAFF.